The 14 T cell receptor beta chains given below trace back to one sample, sequenced in a study of blood T cell repertoires in COVID-19. Assay used: immunoSEQ multiplex PCR; TCRdb lists only in-frame clones, some missing. The table lists 300,000 to 350,000 clones, over 75% of them singletons, with roughly 2.3% in the top ten. Sequenced: PBMCs or T cells enriched from blood (not recorded which). The receptor set was obtained from a man younger than 40 who had recovered from COVID-19.

The chain couples TRBV11-2 to TRBJ2-3, with D possibly TRBD2 on 5 matching bases. Per germline, CDR1 SGHAT and CDR2 FQNNGV. The CDR3 sequence is 16 residues long. V was cut by 6 bases and J by 2 bases, with 18 bases left in between. CDR3 amino acids: CASSRLGGFDTDTQYF. CDR3 DNA: TGTGCCAGCAGTCGCCTTGGAGGCTTTGACACAGATACGCAGTATTTT.

This clone occurred once. The chain is built from TRBV9 and TRBJ2-2; tentative D call: TRBD1 (6 bases). This CDR3 is 16 amino acids long. From germline, CDR1 is SGDLS and CDR2 YYNGEE. The V end was cut by 4 bases, the J end by 7 bases, with 20 bases between. As DNA, the CDR3 is TGTGCCAGCAGCCGACGATCAGGGGCGGACGGCGGGGAGCTGTTTTTT. Its protein is CASSRRSGADGGELFF.

This clone was observed once. The chain recombines TRBV7-2 with TRBJ1-4; unclear D gene. The CDR3 has 15 amino acids. CDR1 is SGHTA, CDR2 FQGNSA, per germline. Trimming shortened V by 2 bases and J by 1 base, and 8 bases separated the two germline ends. CDR3 amino acids: CASSLTQETNEKLFF. The CDR3 bases are TGTGCCAGCAGCTTAACCCAGGAAACTAATGAAAAACTGTTTTTT.

This chain joins TRBV30 and TRBJ1-5; 10 nucleotides align to TRBD1. This CDR3 has 14 residues. The germline V gene encodes CDR1 GTSNPN and CDR2 SVGIG (reference sequence). Unmatched junction bases numbered 7, after V lost 5 bases and J lost 6 bases. The CDR3 region has the DNA TGTGCCTGGGAGACAGGGGGCCGCGTTCAGCCCCAGCATTTT. Translation gives CAWETGGRVQPQHF. The variable domain in full, completed from reference TRBV30 and TRBJ1-5, reads SQTIHQWPATLVQPVGSPLSLECTVEGTSNPNLYWYRQAAGRGLQLLFYSVGIGQISSEVPQNLSASRPQDRQFILSSKKLLLSDSGFYLCAWETGGRVQPQHFGDGTRLSIL.

The table lists this clone with a few counts. V gene TRBV29-1 combines with J gene TRBJ1-5, with 7 nucleotides matching TRBD1. CDR1 is SQVTM, CDR2 ANQGSEA, per germline. V was pared by 4 bases and J by 3 bases, with 3 bases of the junction left unmatched. The CDR3 contains 13 residues. CDR3 sequence (DNA): TGCAGCGTTGCACAGGGGAACAATCAGCCCCAGCATTTT. This gives the protein CSVAQGNNQPQHF.

DNA for the CDR3: TGTGCCAGCAGCTTATCGGGAGGGCTCGAGCAGTACTTC. Protein: CASSLSGGLEQYF. The chain couples TRBV7-3 to TRBJ2-7; 8 nucleotides align to TRBD2. V dropped 2 bases and J dropped 6; count of bases not matched to a gene: 3. Per germline, CDR1 SGHTA and CDR2 FQGTGA. The CDR3 has 13 amino acids.

The chain couples TRBV9 to TRBJ2-2, with D perhaps matching TRBD1 (5 bases). Per germline, CDR1 SGDLS and CDR2 YYNGEE. The V and J ends lost 3 bases and 7 bases respectively, with 13 bases between them. The CDR3 extends over 14 amino acids. The CDR3 sequence: CASSAYRQYGELFF. The CDR3 DNA reads TGTGCCAGCAGCGCTTATAGACAGTACGGGGAGCTGTTTTTT.

This clone has a handful of counts. The gene calls are TRBV19 and TRBJ1-4; D may be TRBD1 (5 bases). The CDR3 contains 13 residues. Germline V gene data show CDR1 as LNHDA and CDR2 as SQIVND (reference sequence). Trimming removed 5 bases at V and 8 bases at J, with 12 bases between. The CDR3 loop is CASSAQGYEKLFF. In DNA, the CDR3 is TGTGCCAGTAGTGCCCAGGGCTACGAAAAACTGTTTTTT.

On this clone: The same CDR3 can be traced to other DNA sequences in this sample. This chain joins TRBV11-3 and TRBJ1-1; tentative D call: TRBD1 (5 bases). The CDR3 has 13 amino acids. The V end lost 5 bases, the J end lost 1 base, and 8 bases lay between the germline ends. Germline CDR1 and CDR2: SGHNT and YENEEA. The CDR3 reads CASSRQGNTEAFF. The DNA of the CDR3 is TGTGCCAGCAGCCGCCAGGGGAACACTGAAGCTTTCTTT.

A note on this clone: Other DNA sequences in this sample translate to the same CDR3. V and J are TRBV9 and TRBJ1-2; perhaps TRBD1 as D (6 bases). The CDR3 is 13 amino acids. V was trimmed by 4 bases and J by 4 bases, leaving 11 bases between them. Germline V gene sequence: CDR1 SGDLS, CDR2 YYNGEE. The CDR3: CASSSQGSYGYTF. The CDR3 bases are TGTGCCAGCAGCTCCCAGGGGTCCTATGGCTACACCTTC. The full variable domain, completed using reference TRBV9 and TRBJ1-2, is DSGVTQTPKHLITATGQRVTLRCSPRSGDLSVYWYQQSLDQGLQFLIQYYNGEERAKGNILERFSAQQFPDLHSELNLSSLELGDSALYFCASSSQGSYGYTFGSGTRLTVV.

Remarks on this clone: Other DNA sequences in this specimen translate into the identical CDR3. The V and J genes are TRBV6-1 and TRBJ1-6; D possibly corresponds to TRBD1 (6 bases). The CDR3 length is 15 residues. The V end lost 3 bases, the J end lost 5 bases, and 11 bases lay between the germline ends. Germline V gene lookup returns CDR1 MNHNS and CDR2 SASEGT. The CDR3 DNA reads as TGTGCCAGCAGTGATCGGGACACTAATAATTCACCCCTCCACTTT. This encodes CASSDRDTNNSPLHF.

The chain recombines TRBV9 with TRBJ1-2; 11 nucleotides agree with TRBD1. The length of the CDR3 is 14 residues. CDR1 is SGDLS, CDR2 YYNGEE, per germline. Trimming at V came to 2 bases and at J to 9 bases, leaving 6 bases not matched to a gene. The CDR3 DNA reads as TGTGCCAGCAGCGTTGTCGGGACAGGGGGGAGCTACACCTTC. It codes for CASSVVGTGGSYTF. The full variable domain, in which reference TRBV9 and TRBJ1-2 provide the parts outside the CDR3, is DSGVTQTPKHLITATGQRVTLRCSPRSGDLSVYWYQQSLDQGLQFLIQYYNGEERAKGNILERFSAQQFPDLHSELNLSSLELGDSALYFCASSVVGTGGSYTFGSGTRLTVV.

J is TRBJ1-2 and V is TRBV27, with D perhaps TRBD1 (6 bases). The length of the CDR3 is 19 residues. Trimming took 6 bases from V and 0 from J, leaving 26 bases between them. Germline V lookup: CDR1 MNHEY, CDR2 SMNVEV (reference sequence). In DNA, the CDR3 is TGTGCCAGCAGCCCGAACCTTGGACAGCCCTGGGGAGCTAACTATGGCTACACCTTC. Amino acid sequence: CASSPNLGQPWGANYGYTF.

The chain couples TRBV7-9 to TRBJ2-3; 7 bases are shared with TRBD2. The CDR3 sequence is 15 residues long. The germline gives CDR1 SEHNR, CDR2 FQNEAQ (reference sequence). The junction had 5 bases not matched to a gene; V was cut back by 5 bases and J by 0 bases. CDR3 amino acids: CASSEAGTSTDTQYF. Written as DNA, the CDR3 is TGTGCCAGCAGCGAAGCGGGGACTAGCACAGATACGCAGTATTTT.